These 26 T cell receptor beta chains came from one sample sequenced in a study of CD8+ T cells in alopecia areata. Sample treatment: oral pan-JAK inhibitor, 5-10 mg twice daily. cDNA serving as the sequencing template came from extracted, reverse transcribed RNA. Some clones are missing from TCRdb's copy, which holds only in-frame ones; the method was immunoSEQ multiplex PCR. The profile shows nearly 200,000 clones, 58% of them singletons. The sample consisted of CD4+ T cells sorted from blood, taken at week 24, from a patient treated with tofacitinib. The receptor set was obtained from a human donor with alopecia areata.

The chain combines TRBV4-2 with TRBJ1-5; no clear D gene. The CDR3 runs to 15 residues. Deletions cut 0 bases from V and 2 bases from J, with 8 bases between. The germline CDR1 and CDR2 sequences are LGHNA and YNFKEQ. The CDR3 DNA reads TGTGCCAGCAGCCAAGACAGGTTGGGCAATCAGCCCCAGCATTTT. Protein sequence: CASSQDRLGNQPQHF.

CDR3 loop: CASTSERALDTQYF. As DNA, the CDR3 is TGTGCCAGTACCTCGGAGAGAGCCCTGGATACGCAGTATTTT. The chain has TRBV19 and TRBJ2-3; D not certain. CDR1 is LNHDA and CDR2 is SQIVND in the germline V gene (reference sequence). Trimming shortened V by 7 bases and J by 6 bases, and 17 bases separated the two germline ends. The CDR3 is 14 residues long.

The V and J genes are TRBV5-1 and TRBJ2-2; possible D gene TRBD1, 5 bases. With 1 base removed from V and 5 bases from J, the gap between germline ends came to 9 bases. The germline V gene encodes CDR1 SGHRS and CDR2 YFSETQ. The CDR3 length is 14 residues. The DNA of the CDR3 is TGCGCCAGCAGCTTGCAGGGTGATACCGGGGAGCTGTTTTTT. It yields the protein CASSLQGDTGELFF.

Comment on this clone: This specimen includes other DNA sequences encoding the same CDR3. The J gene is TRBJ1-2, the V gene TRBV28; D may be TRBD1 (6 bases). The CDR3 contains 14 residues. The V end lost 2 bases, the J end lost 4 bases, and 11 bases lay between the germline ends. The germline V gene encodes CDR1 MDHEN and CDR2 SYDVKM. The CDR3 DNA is TGTGCCAGCAGTTTAGGAGGAGGGGGCTATGGCTACACCTTC. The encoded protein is CASSLGGGGYGYTF.

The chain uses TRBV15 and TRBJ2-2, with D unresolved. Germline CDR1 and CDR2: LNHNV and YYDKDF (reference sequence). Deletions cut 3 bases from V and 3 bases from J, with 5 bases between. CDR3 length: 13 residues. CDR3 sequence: CATSRPYTGELFF. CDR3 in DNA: TGTGCCACCAGCAGGCCTTACACCGGGGAGCTGTTTTTT.

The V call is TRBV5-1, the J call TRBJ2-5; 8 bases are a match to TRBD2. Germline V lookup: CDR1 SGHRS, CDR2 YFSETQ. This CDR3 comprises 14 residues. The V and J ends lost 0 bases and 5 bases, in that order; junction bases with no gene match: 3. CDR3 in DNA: TGCGCCAGCAGCTTGGCGGGAGGGGTGGAGACCCAGTACTTC. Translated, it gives CASSLAGGVETQYF.

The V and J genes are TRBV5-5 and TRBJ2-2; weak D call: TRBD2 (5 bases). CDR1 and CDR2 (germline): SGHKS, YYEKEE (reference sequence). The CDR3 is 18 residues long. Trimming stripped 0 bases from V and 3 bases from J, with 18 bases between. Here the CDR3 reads CASSLEYSARKDTGELFF. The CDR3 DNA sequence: TGTGCCAGCAGCTTGGAGTATAGCGCGCGAAAAGACACCGGGGAGCTGTTTTTT.

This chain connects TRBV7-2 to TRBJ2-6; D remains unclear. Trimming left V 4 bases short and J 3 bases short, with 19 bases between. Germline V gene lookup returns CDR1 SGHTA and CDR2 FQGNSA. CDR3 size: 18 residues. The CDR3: CASSYINLLVGGANVLTF. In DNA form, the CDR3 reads TGTGCCAGCAGCTACATAAACCTGCTAGTTGGTGGGGCCAACGTCCTGACTTTC.

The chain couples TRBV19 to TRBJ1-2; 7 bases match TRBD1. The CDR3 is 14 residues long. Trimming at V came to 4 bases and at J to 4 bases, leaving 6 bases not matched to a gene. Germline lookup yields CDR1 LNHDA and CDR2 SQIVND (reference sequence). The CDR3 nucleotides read TGTGCCAGTAGTAGGGACAGTGCGCCCTATGGCTACACCTTC. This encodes CASSRDSAPYGYTF.

CDR3 bases: TGCGCCAGCAGCCGGAACTCCGGGACCGCCTACTCTGGGGCCAACGTCCTGACTTTC. Its translation is CASSRNSGTAYSGANVLTF. The chain is built from TRBV5-1 and TRBJ2-6; the D gene could be TRBD1 or TRBD2 (5 bases each). Germline V gene data show CDR1 as SGHRS and CDR2 as YFSETQ. This CDR3 spans 19 amino acids. The V gene lost 4 bases and the J gene lost 0 bases, with 20 bases spanning the gap.

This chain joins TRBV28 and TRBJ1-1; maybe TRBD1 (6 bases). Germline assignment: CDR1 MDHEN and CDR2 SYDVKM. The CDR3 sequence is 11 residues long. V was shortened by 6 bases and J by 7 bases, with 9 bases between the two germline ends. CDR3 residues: CASRQGHEAFF. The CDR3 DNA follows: TGTGCCAGCAGACAGGGCCATGAAGCTTTCTTT.

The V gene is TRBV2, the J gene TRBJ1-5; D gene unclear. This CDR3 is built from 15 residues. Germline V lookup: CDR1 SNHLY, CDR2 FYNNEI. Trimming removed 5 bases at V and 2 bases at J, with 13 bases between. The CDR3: CASSWVPQGNQPQHF. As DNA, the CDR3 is TGTGCCAGCAGTTGGGTACCCCAGGGCAATCAGCCCCAGCATTTT.

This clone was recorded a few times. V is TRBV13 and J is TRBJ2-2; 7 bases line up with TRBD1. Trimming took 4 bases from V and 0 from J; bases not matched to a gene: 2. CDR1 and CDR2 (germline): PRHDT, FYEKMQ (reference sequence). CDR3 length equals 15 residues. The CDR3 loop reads CASSSGTANTGELFF. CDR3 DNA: TGTGCCAGCAGCTCGGGGACAGCGAACACCGGGGAGCTGTTTTTT.

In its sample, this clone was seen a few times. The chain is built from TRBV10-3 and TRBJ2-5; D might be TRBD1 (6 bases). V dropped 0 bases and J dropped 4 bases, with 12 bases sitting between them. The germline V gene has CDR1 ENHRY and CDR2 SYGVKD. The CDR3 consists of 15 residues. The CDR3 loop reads CAISESTGRRETQYF. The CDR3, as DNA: TGTGCCATCAGTGAGTCGACAGGCCGTCGAGAGACCCAGTACTTC.

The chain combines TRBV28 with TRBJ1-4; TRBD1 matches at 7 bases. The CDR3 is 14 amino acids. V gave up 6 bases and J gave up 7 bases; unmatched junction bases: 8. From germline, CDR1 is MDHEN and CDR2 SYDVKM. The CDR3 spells CASRLGGASEKLFF. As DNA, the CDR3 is TGTGCCAGCAGGTTAGGGGGCGCAAGTGAAAAACTGTTTTTT.

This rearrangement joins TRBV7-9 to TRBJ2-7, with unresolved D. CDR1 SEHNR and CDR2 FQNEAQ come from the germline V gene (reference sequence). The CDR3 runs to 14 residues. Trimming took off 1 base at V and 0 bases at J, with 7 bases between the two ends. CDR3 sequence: CASSLGLDSYEQYF. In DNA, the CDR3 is TGTGCCAGCAGCTTAGGTCTGGACTCCTACGAGCAGTACTTC.

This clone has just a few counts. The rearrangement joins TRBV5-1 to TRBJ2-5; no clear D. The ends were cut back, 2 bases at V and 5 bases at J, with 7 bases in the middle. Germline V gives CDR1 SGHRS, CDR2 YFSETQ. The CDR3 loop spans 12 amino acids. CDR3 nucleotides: TGCGCCAGCAGCTTAGTTCGGGAGACCCAGTACTTC. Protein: CASSLVRETQYF.

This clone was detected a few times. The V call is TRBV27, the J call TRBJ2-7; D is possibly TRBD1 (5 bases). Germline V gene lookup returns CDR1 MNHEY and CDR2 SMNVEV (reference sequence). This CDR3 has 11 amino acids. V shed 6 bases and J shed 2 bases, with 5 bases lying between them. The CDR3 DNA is TGTGCCAGCAGAGGGGCCTACGAGCAGTACTTC. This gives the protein CASRGAYEQYF.

The CDR3 loop is CASSSLGGRGGYTF. In nucleotides, the CDR3 is TGCGCCAGCTCCTCCCTGGGAGGGCGCGGTGGCTACACCTTC. The rearrangement links TRBV5-1 to TRBJ1-2; D not resolved. Germline CDR1 and CDR2: SGHRS and YFSETQ. The V gene lost 7 bases and the J gene lost 7 bases, with 20 bases spanning the gap. The CDR3 is 14 residues long.

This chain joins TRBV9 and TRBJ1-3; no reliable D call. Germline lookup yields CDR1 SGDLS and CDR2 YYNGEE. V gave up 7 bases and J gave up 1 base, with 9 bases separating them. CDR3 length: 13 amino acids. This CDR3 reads CASAYGSGNTIYF. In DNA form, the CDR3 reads TGTGCCAGCGCTTACGGATCTGGAAACACCATATATTTT. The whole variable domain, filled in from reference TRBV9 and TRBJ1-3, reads DSGVTQTPKHLITATGQRVTLRCSPRSGDLSVYWYQQSLDQGLQFLIQYYNGEERAKGNILERFSAQQFPDLHSELNLSSLELGDSALYFCASAYGSGNTIYFGEGSWLTVV.

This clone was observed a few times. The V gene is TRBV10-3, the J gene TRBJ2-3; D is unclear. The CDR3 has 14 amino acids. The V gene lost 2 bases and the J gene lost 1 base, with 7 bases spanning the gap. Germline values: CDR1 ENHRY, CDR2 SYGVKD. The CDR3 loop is CAISEAARTDTQYF. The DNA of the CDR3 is TGTGCCATCAGTGAGGCAGCCCGCACAGATACGCAGTATTTT.

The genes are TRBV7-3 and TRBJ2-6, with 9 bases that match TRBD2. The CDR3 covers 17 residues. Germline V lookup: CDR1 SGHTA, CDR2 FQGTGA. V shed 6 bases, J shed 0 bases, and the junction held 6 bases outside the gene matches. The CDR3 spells CASSRLAGSSGANVLTF. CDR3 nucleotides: TGTGCCAGCAGTCGTCTAGCGGGAAGCTCTGGGGCCAACGTCCTGACTTTC.

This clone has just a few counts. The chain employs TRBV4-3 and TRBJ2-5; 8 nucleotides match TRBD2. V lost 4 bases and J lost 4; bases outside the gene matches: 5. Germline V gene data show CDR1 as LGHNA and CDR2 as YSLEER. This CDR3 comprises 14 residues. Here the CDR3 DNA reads TGCGCCAGCAGCCGCACCCGGGGGGGAGAGACCCAGTACTTC. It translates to CASSRTRGGETQYF.

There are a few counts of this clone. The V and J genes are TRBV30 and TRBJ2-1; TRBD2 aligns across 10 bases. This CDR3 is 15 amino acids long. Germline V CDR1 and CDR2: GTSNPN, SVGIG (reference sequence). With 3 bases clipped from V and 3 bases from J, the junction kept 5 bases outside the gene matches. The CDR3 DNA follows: TGTGCCTGGAGCCCCGGACTAGCGGTCTACAATGAGCAGTTCTTC. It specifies CAWSPGLAVYNEQFF.

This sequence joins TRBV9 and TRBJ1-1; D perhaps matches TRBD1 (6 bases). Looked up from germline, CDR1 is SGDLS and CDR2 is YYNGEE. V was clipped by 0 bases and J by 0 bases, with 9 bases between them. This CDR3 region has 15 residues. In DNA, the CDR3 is TGTGCCAGCAGCGTAGCTGGGACACTGAACACTGAAGCTTTCTTT. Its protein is CASSVAGTLNTEAFF.

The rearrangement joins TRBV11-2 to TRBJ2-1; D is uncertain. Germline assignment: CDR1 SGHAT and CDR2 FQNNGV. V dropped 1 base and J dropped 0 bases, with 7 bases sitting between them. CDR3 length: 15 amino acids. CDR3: CASSLAASSYNEQFF. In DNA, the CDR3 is TGTGCCAGCAGCTTAGCAGCTAGCTCCTACAATGAGCAGTTCTTC.